Following are 28 T cell receptor beta chains from one sample sequenced in a study of blood T cell repertoires in COVID-19. TCRdb's copy holds only in-frame clones and misses some; the assay was immunoSEQ multiplex PCR. The sample lists around 120,000 clones; about 80% were seen once. The specimen was peripheral blood. These TCRs come from a man between 40 and 49 years old with active or convalescent COVID-19.

This chain connects TRBV19 to TRBJ2-3; 7 nucleotides match TRBD1. The V gene end was trimmed by 3 bases and the J gene end by 2 bases; junction bases not matched to a gene: 5. CDR3 size: 15 residues. The germline V gene has CDR1 LNHDA and CDR2 SQIVND (reference sequence). The CDR3 sequence: CASSMGTAATDTQYF. CDR3 nucleotide sequence: TGTGCCAGTAGTATGGGGACAGCAGCCACAGATACGCAGTATTTT.

This clone was seen a single time. The gene calls are TRBV27 and TRBJ1-1; D call uncertain. Germline values: CDR1 MNHEY, CDR2 SMNVEV (reference sequence). Trimming left V 3 bases short and J 1 base short, with 6 bases between. The CDR3 has 13 residues. The CDR3 nucleotides read TGTGCCAGCAGTTTTAATTCGAACACTGAAGCTTTCTTT. Residues: CASSFNSNTEAFF.

This clone showed up just a few times. The rearrangement links TRBV6-2 or TRBV6-3 to TRBJ2-1, with D possibly matching TRBD1 (5 bases). The CDR3 contains 14 residues. Looked up from germline, CDR1 is MNHEY and CDR2 is SVGEGT. V was pared by 2 bases and J by 6 bases, with 11 bases between. The CDR3 here is CASSYPTGTNEQFF. The DNA for the CDR3 is TGTGCCAGCAGTTACCCCACAGGTACCAATGAGCAGTTCTTC.

The chain recombines TRBV4-2 with TRBJ2-2, with 7 nucleotides matching TRBD2. Germline-derived CDR1 and CDR2 are LGHNA and YNFKEQ. V lost 1 base and J lost 1; bases outside the gene matches: 6. The CDR3 runs 17 residues. The CDR3 sequence is CASSQVVQRGNTGELFF. DNA of the CDR3: TGTGCCAGCAGCCAAGTCGTACAGCGGGGGAACACCGGGGAGCTGTTTTTT.

This clone occurred a few times. The chain has TRBV19 and TRBJ1-1; tentative D call: TRBD1 (5 bases). Per the germline V gene, CDR1 is LNHDA and CDR2 is SQIVND (reference sequence). Trimming cost V 3 bases and J 4 bases, with 15 bases left between them. The CDR3 has 15 residues. Written as DNA, the CDR3 is TGTGCCAGTAGTATCCGGGGGGATACTATCACTGAAGCTTTCTTT. It yields the protein CASSIRGDTITEAFF.

Concerning this clone: A junction end diverges from the germline sequence, so it may reflect a read error. Other DNA sequences of this sample code for an identical CDR3. V is TRBV5-4 and J is TRBJ1-1; weak D call: TRBD1 (5 bases). Looked up from germline, CDR1 is SGHNT and CDR2 is YYREEE (reference sequence). The CDR3 runs 15 residues. CDR3 DNA sequence: TGTGCCAGCAGTTTGGGGGGAGGACGGGACACTGAAGCTTTCTTT. Protein: CASSLGGGRDTEAFF.

The chain employs TRBV29-1 and TRBJ2-3, with D possibly being TRBD1 (5 bases). Trimming removed 2 bases from V and 8 bases from J, with 8 bases in between. The CDR3 length is 11 residues. Germline V gene lookup returns CDR1 SQVTM and CDR2 ANQGSEA. DNA of the CDR3: TGCAGCGTTGAACAGGGAAGTACGCAGTATTTT. It specifies CSVEQGSTQYF.

CDR3 sequence: CASSIGMSYTEAFF. The DNA for the CDR3 is TGTGCCAGTAGTATAGGCATGAGTTACACTGAAGCTTTCTTT. The chain joins TRBV19 to TRBJ1-1; D gene uncertain. The CDR3 is 14 residues long. V was cut by 1 base and J by 3 bases, with 9 bases left in between. Germline V gene sequence: CDR1 LNHDA, CDR2 SQIVND (reference sequence).

V usage is TRBV5-1 and J usage is TRBJ1-3; D gene unclear. CDR1 SGHRS and CDR2 YFSETQ come from the germline V gene. Trimming cost V 2 bases and J 4 bases, with 10 bases left between them. The CDR3 spans 14 residues. CDR3 protein: CASSLSGEGNTIYF. The CDR3 nucleotides are TGCGCCAGCAGCTTAAGCGGGGAGGGAAACACCATATATTTT.

The chain carries TRBV7-9 and TRBJ1-6, with D perhaps TRBD1 (6 bases). The CDR3 has 15 residues. CDR1 is SEHNR and CDR2 is FQNEAQ in the germline V gene (reference sequence). Trimming removed 4 bases from V and 9 bases from J, with 16 bases in between. The CDR3 loop reads CASSSQGTFSSPLHF. Here the CDR3 DNA reads TGTGCCAGCAGCTCACAGGGTACCTTTAGTTCACCCCTCCACTTT.

This rearrangement joins TRBV29-1 to TRBJ2-7; 7 bases align to TRBD1. Germline lookup yields CDR1 SQVTM and CDR2 ANQGSEA. The CDR3 extends over 13 amino acids. V lost 3 bases and J lost 2; bases outside the gene matches: 4. CDR3 sequence (DNA): TGCAGCGTTGAGCGACAGGGAGCCTACGAGCAGTACTTC. It is translated as CSVERQGAYEQYF.

The chain employs TRBV10-2 and TRBJ2-5; 8 bases fit TRBD2. This CDR3 is built from 14 residues. J was trimmed by 5 bases and V by 6 bases; bases with no gene match: 8. Germline V CDR1 and CDR2: WSHSY, SAAADI. DNA for the CDR3: TGCGCCAGCAGATATAGCGGGGCCGGTGAGACCCAGTACTTC. It translates to CASRYSGAGETQYF.

The rearrangement uses TRBV5-1 and TRBJ2-2, with 11 positions matching TRBD1. V shed 5 bases, J shed 4 bases, and the junction held 7 bases outside the gene matches. This CDR3 is built from 16 residues. CDR1 SGHRS and CDR2 YFSETQ come from the germline V gene. CDR3 loop: CASSPGGQGVTGELFF. The CDR3 coding sequence is TGCGCCAGCAGTCCAGGGGGACAGGGGGTCACCGGGGAGCTGTTTTTT.

This chain joins TRBV6-5 and TRBJ1-5; tentative D call: TRBD1 (5 bases). The CDR3 extends over 15 amino acids. From germline, CDR1 is MNHEY and CDR2 SVGAGI. The CDR3 region is CAGRSSTDSNQPQHF. The CDR3 DNA sequence: TGTGCTGGGAGGTCTTCGACAGATAGCAATCAGCCCCAGCATTTT.

The rearrangement links TRBV19 to TRBJ1-4; D is perhaps TRBD1 (6 bases). V lost 6 bases to trimming and J lost 7 bases, with 18 bases between them. Germline V gives CDR1 LNHDA, CDR2 SQIVND (reference sequence). This CDR3 is built from 15 residues. The CDR3 bases are TGTGCCAGTAGCACTTTACAGGGAATGGGTGAAAAACTGTTTTTT. It is translated as CASSTLQGMGEKLFF.

The chain combines TRBV12-3 or TRBV12-4 with TRBJ1-2; 7 bases map to TRBD1. This CDR3 region has 13 residues. V dropped 5 bases and J dropped 0; count of bases not matched to a gene: 0. The chain's CDR3 is CASSGQANYGYTF. CDR3 coding DNA: TGTGCCAGCAGTGGACAGGCTAACTATGGCTACACCTTC.

This clone was found once. This sequence joins TRBV24-1 and TRBJ2-5; 9 bases match TRBD1. Germline-derived CDR1 and CDR2 are KGHDR and SFDVKD. The CDR3 runs to 14 residues. V lost 7 bases to trimming and J lost 4 bases; unmatched junction nucleotides: 6. CDR3: CATSQGQGVETQYF. CDR3 nucleotide sequence: TGTGCCACCAGCCAGGGACAGGGCGTAGAGACCCAGTACTTC.

The chain uses TRBV20-1 and TRBJ2-5, with D hard to call. Germline values: CDR1 DFQATT, CDR2 SNEGSKA (reference sequence). The V and J ends lost 3 bases and 4 bases respectively, with 3 bases between them. The CDR3 totals 10 residues. The CDR3 DNA reads TGCAGTGCTAGCGGAGAGACCCAGTACTTC. It is translated as CSASGETQYF.

J is TRBJ2-1 and V is TRBV3-1 (or the pseudogene TRBV3-2), with D maybe TRBD2 (5 bases). CDR1 LGHDT and CDR2 YNNKEL come from the germline V gene (reference sequence). This CDR3 contains 13 residues. Trimming removed 1 base at V and 15 bases at J, with 16 bases between. The CDR3 reads CASSQGARTRVFF. For the CDR3, the DNA is TGTGCCAGCAGCCAAGGGGCCCGGACGAGGGTGTTCTTC.

J is TRBJ1-2 and V is TRBV25-1; D is ambiguous. CDR1 is MGHDK, CDR2 SYGVNS, per germline. The CDR3 is 13 residues long. V lost 7 bases and J 0 bases, leaving 9 bases between the germline ends. This CDR3 reads CASTPGANYGYTF. CDR3 nucleotide sequence: TGTGCCAGCACACCAGGCGCTAACTATGGCTACACCTTC.

The rearrangement uses TRBV19 and TRBJ1-2; a weak D match, TRBD1 (6 bases). The CDR3 loop spans 15 amino acids. Germline assignment: CDR1 LNHDA and CDR2 SQIVND (reference sequence). V gave up 6 bases and J gave up 3 bases, with 17 bases separating them. This CDR3 reads CASSPRGGADYGYTF. CDR3 coding DNA: TGTGCCAGTAGCCCAAGGGGGGGCGCGGACTATGGCTACACCTTC.

The rearrangement links TRBV29-1 to TRBJ2-5; 7 nucleotides agree with TRBD2. Germline trimming cut 6 bases from V and 1 base from J; bases unmatched to any gene: 11. CDR1 SQVTM and CDR2 ANQGSEA come from the germline V gene. The CDR3 sequence is 15 residues long. The CDR3 DNA reads TGCAGCGTAAACTGGTTACTAGCGCCCCAAGAGACCCAGTACTTC. Translation gives CSVNWLLAPQETQYF.

V and J are TRBV7-2 and TRBJ2-5; TRBD1 matches at 7 bases. Germline V lookup: CDR1 SGHTA, CDR2 FQGNSA. With 6 bases clipped from V and 1 base from J, the junction kept 8 bases outside the gene matches. The CDR3 runs 15 residues. Here the CDR3 DNA reads TGTGCCAGCAGGAGCCCGGGACAGTTCCAAGAGACCCAGTACTTC. It encodes CASRSPGQFQETQYF. Looking up the rest from reference TRBV7-2 and TRBJ2-5 gives the full variable domain: GAGVSQSPSNKVTEKGKDVELRCDPISGHTALYWYRQSLGQGLEFLIYFQGNSAPDKSGLPSDRFSAERTGGSVSTLTIQRTQQEDSAVYLCASRSPGQFQETQYFGPGTRLLVL.

This clone was picked up a small number of times. The rearrangement uses TRBV5-6 and TRBJ2-1, with 7 bases aligning to TRBD1. CDR1 and CDR2 from the germline V gene are SGHDT and YYEEEE. CDR3 size: 14 residues. V lost 5 bases, J lost 4 bases, and 6 bases stayed unmatched. The CDR3 sequence: CASRPTGSYNEQFF. The CDR3 coding sequence is TGTGCCAGCAGGCCGACAGGGTCTTACAATGAGCAGTTCTTC.

The V gene is TRBV12-5, the J gene TRBJ2-5; 7 nucleotides agree with TRBD2. This CDR3 is 13 amino acids long. Trimming took 4 bases from V and 5 from J; bases not matched to a gene: 4. Germline V gene lookup returns CDR1 LGHNT and CDR2 FRNRAP. CDR3: CASGSRGEETQYF. CDR3 nucleotide sequence: TGTGCTAGTGGTTCTCGGGGGGAGGAGACCCAGTACTTC.

This rearrangement joins TRBV6-5 to TRBJ1-6; 11 nucleotides align to TRBD1. Germline CDR1 MNHEY, CDR2 SVGAGI. The CDR3 covers 15 residues. J was trimmed by 9 bases and V by 6 bases; bases with no gene match: 7. The CDR3 region has the DNA TGTGCCAGCAGGATACCGGGACAGGGGGGTTCACCCCTCCACTTT. This sequence encodes CASRIPGQGGSPLHF.

This clone was seen a handful of times. V gene TRBV5-4 combines with J gene TRBJ1-1, with no clear D. V gave up 2 bases and J gave up 1 base, with 9 bases separating them. Germline V gene lookup returns CDR1 SGHNT and CDR2 YYREEE (reference sequence). This CDR3 has 14 residues. CDR3 DNA: TGTGCCAGCAGCTTAGGGAGGGAGAACACTGAAGCTTTCTTT. It is translated as CASSLGRENTEAFF.

The V and J genes are TRBV18 and TRBJ1-5; D is unresolved. Germline values: CDR1 KGHSH, CDR2 LQKENI. Trimming removed 3 bases at V and 5 bases at J, with 8 bases between. The CDR3 loop spans 13 amino acids. CDR3 sequence: CASSPMRDQPQHF. The CDR3 region has the DNA TGTGCCAGCTCACCGATGAGGGATCAGCCCCAGCATTTT.